This T cell receptor (beta chain) was found in a study of regulatory T cells in long-lasting Graves disease. In building TCR beta libraries, iRepertoire HTBI primers were used together with Arm-PCR of CDR3 regions. MiXCR, applied by TCRdb to the multiplex PCR reads, yields one record per CDR3 protein. The sample lists roughly 500,000 distinct CDR3 sequences; 13% were seen once. Documented time point: newly diagnosed GD, antithyroid drugs for less than 3 months. Generation of the TCR library employed RNA extracted from PBMCs. Germline V gene lookup returns CDR1 SGDLS and CDR2 YYNGEE. Losses at the gene ends were 4 bases for V and 3 bases for J; bases not matched to a gene: 6. The CDR3 is 16 residues long. These data also featured in a second study, about T cells in Graves' hyperthyroidism and ophthalmopathy.

This receptor was obtained from a man aged 25-45 years with Graves disease. V is TRBV9 and J is TRBJ1-3; TRBD1 matches at 11 bases. The sequences come from peripheral blood mononuclear cells (PBMCs), collected at new diagnosis, from a patient treated with antithyroid drugs. The CDR3 nucleotides are TGTGCCAGCAGCCCAAGGACAGGGGGCGGTGGAAACACCATATATTTT. Translated: CASSPRTGGGGNTIYF.